This T cell receptor beta chain was documented in a study of cytomegalovirus exposure and HLA in healthy donors. General study findings and limits: A few of the chains that were CMV-associated were confirmed in vitro to be specific for CMV antigens.

A multiplex PCR was run with 60 Vbeta primers and 13 Jbeta primers. Sequencing used immunoSEQ multiplex PCR; TCRdb keeps in-frame clones, though not all of them. This sample's table reports more than 40,000 clones. To note about this clone: Its target is not known.

Germline lookup yields CDR1 SGHNT and CDR2 YYREEE (reference sequence). This CDR3 has 13 residues. The V end was cut by 6 bases, the J end by 3 bases, with 13 bases between. Sample: PBMCs. V and J are TRBV5-4 and TRBJ2-7; D gene ambiguous. The sequence came from a woman in her forties in good health and CMV-seronegative. This CDR3 reads CASTLRPGYEQYF. The DNA of the CDR3 is TGTGCCAGCACCCTCAGGCCCGGCTACGAGCAGTACTTC.